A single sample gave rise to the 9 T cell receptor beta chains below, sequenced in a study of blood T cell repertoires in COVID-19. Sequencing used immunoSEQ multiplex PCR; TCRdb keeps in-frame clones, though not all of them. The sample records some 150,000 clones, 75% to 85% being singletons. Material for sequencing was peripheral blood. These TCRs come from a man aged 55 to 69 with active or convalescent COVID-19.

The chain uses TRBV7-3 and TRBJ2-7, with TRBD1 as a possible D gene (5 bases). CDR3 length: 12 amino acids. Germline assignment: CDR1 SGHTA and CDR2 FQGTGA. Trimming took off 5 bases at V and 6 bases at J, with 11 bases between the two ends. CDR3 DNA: TGTGCCAGCAGCGGGCAGGGCGGCGAGCAGTACTTC. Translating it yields CASSGQGGEQYF.

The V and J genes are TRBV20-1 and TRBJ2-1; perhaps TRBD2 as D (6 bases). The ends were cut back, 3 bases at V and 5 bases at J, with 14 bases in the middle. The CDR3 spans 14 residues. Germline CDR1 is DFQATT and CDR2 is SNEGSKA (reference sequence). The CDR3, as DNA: TGCAGTGCTAGTGGTGAAGGAGGGGACAATGAGCAGTTCTTC. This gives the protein CSASGEGGDNEQFF.

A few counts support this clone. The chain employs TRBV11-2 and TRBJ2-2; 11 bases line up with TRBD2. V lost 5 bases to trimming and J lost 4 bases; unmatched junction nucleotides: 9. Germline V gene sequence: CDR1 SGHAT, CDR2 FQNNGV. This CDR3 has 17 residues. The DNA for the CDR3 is TGTGCCAGCAGCCCAGCTAGCGGGAGGTGGGGCACCGGGGAGCTGTTTTTT. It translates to CASSPASGRWGTGELFF.

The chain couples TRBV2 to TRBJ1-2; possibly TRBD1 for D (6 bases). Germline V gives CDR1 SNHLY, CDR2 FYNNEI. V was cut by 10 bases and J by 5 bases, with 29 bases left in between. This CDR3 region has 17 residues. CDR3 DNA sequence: TGTGCCAATTTCGAGGGGAGGGGGTTAAAAACACGTTATGGCTACACCTTC. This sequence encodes CANFEGRGLKTRYGYTF. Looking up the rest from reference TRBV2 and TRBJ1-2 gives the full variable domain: EPEVTQTPSHQVTQMGQEVILRCVPISNHLYFYWYRQILGQKVEFLVSFYNNEISEKSEIFDDQFSVERPDGSNFTLKIRSTKLEDSAMYFCANFEGRGLKTRYGYTFGSGTRLTVV.

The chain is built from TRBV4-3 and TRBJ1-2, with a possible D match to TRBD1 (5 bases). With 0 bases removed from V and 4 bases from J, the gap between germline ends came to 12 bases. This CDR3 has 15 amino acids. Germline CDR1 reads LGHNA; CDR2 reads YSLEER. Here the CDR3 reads CASSQDSAGSYGYTF. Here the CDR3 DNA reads TGCGCCAGCAGCCAAGATAGTGCAGGGTCCTATGGCTACACCTTC.

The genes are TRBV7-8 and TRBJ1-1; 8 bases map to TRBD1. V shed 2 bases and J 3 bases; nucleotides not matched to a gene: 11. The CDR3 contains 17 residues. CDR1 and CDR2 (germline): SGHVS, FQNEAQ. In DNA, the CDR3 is TGTGCCAGCAGCTTAACTAGAACCACAGGGGGGGACACTGAAGCTTTCTTT. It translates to CASSLTRTTGGDTEAFF.

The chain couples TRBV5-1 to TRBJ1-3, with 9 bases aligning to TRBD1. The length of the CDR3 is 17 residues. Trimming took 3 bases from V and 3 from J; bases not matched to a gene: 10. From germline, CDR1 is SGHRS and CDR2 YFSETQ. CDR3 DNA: TGCGCCAGCAGCTCCGATCCACAGGGGGCGCATGGAAACACCATATATTTT. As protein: CASSSDPQGAHGNTIYF.

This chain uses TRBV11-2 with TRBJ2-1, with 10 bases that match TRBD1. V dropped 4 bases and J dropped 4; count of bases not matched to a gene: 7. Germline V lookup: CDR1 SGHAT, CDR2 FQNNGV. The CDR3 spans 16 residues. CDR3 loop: CASSSPGTGAYNEQFF. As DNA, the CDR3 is TGTGCCAGCAGCTCCCCGGGGACAGGGGCATACAATGAGCAGTTCTTC.

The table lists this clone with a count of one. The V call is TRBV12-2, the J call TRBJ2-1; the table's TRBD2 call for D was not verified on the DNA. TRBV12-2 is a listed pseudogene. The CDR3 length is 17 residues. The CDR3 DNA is TGTGCAAGTCGCTTAAAAATAGGATCTAGCGGGAGTATTGAGCAGTTCTTC. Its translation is CASRLKIGSSGSIEQFF.